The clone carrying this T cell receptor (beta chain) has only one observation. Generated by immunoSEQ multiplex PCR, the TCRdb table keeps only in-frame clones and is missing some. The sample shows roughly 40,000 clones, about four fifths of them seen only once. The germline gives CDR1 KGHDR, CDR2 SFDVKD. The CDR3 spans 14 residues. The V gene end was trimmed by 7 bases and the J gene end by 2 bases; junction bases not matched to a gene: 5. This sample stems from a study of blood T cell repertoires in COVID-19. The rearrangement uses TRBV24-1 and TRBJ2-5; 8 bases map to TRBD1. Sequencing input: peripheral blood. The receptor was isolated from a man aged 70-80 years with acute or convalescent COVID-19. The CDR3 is CATSIGQGQETQYF. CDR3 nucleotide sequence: TGTGCCACCAGCATAGGACAGGGACAAGAGACCCAGTACTTC.